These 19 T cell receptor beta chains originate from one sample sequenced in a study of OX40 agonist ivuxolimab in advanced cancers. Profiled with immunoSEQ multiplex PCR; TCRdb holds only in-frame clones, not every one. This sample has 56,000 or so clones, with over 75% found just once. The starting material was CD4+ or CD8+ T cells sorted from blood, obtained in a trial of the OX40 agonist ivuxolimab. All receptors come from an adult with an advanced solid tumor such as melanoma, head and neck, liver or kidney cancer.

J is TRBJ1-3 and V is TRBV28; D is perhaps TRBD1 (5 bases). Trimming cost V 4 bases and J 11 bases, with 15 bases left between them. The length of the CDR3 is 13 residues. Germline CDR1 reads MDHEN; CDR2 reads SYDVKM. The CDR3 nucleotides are TGTGCCAGCAGTTCCGACAGTCGGAGGTCCATATATTTT. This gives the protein CASSSDSRRSIYF.

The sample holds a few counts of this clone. CDR3 DNA sequence: TGTGCCAGCAGCTTCAGCTCCTACGAGCAGTACTTC. This sequence encodes CASSFSSYEQYF. The V gene is TRBV5-4, the J gene TRBJ2-7, with D hard to call. V was cut by 2 bases and J by 0 bases, with 3 bases left in between. CDR3 length equals 12 residues. The germline CDR1 and CDR2 sequences are SGHNT and YYREEE (reference sequence).

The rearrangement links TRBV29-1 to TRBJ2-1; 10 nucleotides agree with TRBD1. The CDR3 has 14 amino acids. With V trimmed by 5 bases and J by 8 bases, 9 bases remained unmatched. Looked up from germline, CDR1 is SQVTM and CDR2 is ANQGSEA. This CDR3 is CSVRAGQGTHEQFF. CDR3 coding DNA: TGCAGCGTTCGAGCGGGACAGGGGACTCATGAGCAGTTCTTC.

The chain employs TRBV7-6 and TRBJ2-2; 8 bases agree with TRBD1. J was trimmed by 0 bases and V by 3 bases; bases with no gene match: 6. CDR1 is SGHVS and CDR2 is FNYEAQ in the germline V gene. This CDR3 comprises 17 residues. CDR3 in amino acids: CASSLLADRANTGELFF. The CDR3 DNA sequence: TGTGCCAGCAGCTTGCTCGCGGACAGGGCGAACACCGGGGAGCTGTTTTTT.

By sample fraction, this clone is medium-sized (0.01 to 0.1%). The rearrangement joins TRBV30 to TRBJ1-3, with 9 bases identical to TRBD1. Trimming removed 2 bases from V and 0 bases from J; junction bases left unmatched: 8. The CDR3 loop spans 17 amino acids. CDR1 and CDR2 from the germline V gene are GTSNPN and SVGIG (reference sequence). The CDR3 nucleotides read TGTGCCTGGAGTCGTCTGGGACAGGGATACTCTGGAAACACCATATATTTT. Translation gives CAWSRLGQGYSGNTIYF.

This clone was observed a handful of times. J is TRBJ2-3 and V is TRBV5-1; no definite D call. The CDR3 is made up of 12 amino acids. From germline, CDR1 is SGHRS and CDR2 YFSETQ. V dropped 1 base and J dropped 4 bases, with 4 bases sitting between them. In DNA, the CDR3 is TGCGCCAGCAGCTTGAGTTCAGATACGCAGTATTTT. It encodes CASSLSSDTQYF.

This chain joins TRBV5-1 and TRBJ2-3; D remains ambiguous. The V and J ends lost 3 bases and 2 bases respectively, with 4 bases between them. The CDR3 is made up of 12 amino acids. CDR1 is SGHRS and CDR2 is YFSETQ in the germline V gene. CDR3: CASSYNTDTQYF. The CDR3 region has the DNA TGCGCCAGCAGCTACAACACAGATACGCAGTATTTT.

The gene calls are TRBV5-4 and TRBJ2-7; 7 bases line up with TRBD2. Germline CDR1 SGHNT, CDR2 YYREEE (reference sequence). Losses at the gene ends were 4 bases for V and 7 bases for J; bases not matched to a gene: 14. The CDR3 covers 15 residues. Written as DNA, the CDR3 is TGTGCCAGCAGCGCAAACGGGGGGAGGGGCGGGGAGCAGTACTTC. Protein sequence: CASSANGGRGGEQYF.

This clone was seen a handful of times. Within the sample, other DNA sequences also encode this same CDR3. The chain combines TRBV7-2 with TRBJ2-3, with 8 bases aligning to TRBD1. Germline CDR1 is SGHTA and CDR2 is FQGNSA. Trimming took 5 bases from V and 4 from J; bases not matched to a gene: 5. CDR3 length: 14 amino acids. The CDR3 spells CASSPGQGPDTQYF. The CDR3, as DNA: TGTGCCAGCAGCCCAGGACAGGGTCCAGATACGCAGTATTTT.

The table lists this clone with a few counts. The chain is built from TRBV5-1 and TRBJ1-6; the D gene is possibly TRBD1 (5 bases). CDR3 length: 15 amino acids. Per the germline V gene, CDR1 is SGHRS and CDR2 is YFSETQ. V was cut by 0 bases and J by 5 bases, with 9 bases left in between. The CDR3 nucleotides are TGCGCCAGCAGCTTGGACGGGGCCGATAATTCACCCCTCCACTTT. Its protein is CASSLDGADNSPLHF.

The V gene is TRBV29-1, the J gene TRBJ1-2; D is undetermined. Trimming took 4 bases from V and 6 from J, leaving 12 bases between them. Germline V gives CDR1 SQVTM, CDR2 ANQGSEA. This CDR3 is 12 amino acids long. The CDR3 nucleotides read TGCAGCGTTGTTGATACCACCCATGGCTACACCTTC. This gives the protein CSVVDTTHGYTF. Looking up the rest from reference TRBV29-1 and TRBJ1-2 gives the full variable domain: SAVISQKPSRDICQRGTSLTIQCQVDSQVTMMFWYRQQPGQSLTLIATANQGSEATYESGFVIDKFPISRPNLTFSTLTVSNMSPEDSSIYLCSVVDTTHGYTFGSGTRLTVV.

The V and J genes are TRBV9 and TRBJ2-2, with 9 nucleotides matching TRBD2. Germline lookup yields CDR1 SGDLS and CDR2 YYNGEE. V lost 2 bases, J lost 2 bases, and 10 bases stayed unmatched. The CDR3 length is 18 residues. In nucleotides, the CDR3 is TGTGCCAGCAGCGTGGCGACCCTTAGCGGGGGAAACACCGGGGAGCTGTTTTTT. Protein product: CASSVATLSGGNTGELFF.

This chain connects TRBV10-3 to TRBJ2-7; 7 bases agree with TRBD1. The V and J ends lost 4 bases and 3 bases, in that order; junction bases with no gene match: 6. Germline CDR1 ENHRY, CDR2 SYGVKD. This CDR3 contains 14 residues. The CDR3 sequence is CAISVSGTDYEQYF. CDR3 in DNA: TGTGCCATCAGTGTCTCCGGGACAGACTACGAGCAGTACTTC.

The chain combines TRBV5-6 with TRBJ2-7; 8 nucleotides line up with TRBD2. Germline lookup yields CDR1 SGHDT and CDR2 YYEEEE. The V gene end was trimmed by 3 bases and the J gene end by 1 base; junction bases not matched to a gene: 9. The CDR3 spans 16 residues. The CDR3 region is CASSSLLADLSYEQYF. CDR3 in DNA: TGTGCCAGCAGCTCCCTACTAGCGGACCTTTCCTACGAGCAGTACTTC.

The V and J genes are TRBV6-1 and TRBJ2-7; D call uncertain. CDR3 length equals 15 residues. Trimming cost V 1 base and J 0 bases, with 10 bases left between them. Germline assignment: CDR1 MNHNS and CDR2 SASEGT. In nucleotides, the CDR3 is TGTGCCAGCAGTGAAGACGGATCAAGCTCCTACGAGCAGTACTTC. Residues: CASSEDGSSSYEQYF.

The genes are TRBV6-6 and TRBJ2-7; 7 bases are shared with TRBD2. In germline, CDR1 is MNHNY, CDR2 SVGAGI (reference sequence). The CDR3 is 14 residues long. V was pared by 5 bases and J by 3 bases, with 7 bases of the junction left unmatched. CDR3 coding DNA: TGTGCCAGCAGTAAACGGGGGGTTAGCTACGAGCAGTACTTC. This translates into CASSKRGVSYEQYF.

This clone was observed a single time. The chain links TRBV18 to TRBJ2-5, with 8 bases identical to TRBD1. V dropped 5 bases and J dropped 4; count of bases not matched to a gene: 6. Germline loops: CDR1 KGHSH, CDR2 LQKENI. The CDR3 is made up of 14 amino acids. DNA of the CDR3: TGTGCCAGCTCATCCCAGGGGGCCGGAGAGACCCAGTACTTC. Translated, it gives CASSSQGAGETQYF.

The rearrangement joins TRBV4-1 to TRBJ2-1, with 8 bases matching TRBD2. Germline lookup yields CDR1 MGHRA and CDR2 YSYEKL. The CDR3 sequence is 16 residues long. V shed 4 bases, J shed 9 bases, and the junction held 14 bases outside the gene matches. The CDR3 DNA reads TGCGCCAGCAGCCCCCGGTCGGGAGCGGGAGTTTCTGAGCAGTTCTTC. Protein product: CASSPRSGAGVSEQFF.

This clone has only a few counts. CDR3 coding DNA: TGTGCCAGCAGCTTGGAGGAGGGAGACTCCTACGAGCAGTACTTC. Protein: CASSLEEGDSYEQYF. The chain is built from TRBV5-4 and TRBJ2-7; possible D gene TRBD2, 6 bases. The germline gives CDR1 SGHNT, CDR2 YYREEE (reference sequence). V lost 0 bases and J lost 0, with 10 bases in between. The CDR3 covers 15 residues.